These 20 T cell receptor beta chains were sequenced from one sample in a study of tumor-infiltrating lymphocytes in primary liver carcinoma. The template, 450 to 650 ng total RNA, yielded TCR beta cDNA made with a constant-region primer. Modified slightly, ARM-PCR produced TCR beta libraries over three nested multiplex PCR rounds. The opening two PCR rounds, nine to eleven cycles each, paired TRBV1-TRBV30 forward primers with a C-beta reverse primer. TCRdb used MiXCR to reprocess the multiplex PCR reads, holding one entry per CDR3 protein. The sample includes hundreds of thousands of distinct CDR3 sequences, roughly 60% of them seen just once. Unsorted whole blood served as the source of blood RNA, and germline DNA was extracted as well. What was sequenced was peripheral blood. These receptors came from a woman aged 25 to 45 with primary liver carcinoma and hepatitis B virus infection.

V and J are TRBV5-4 and TRBJ2-3; 8 bases are a match to TRBD1. V lost 2 bases to trimming and J lost 2 bases; unmatched junction nucleotides: 10. The CDR3 consists of 17 residues. Germline values: CDR1 SGHNT, CDR2 YYREEE (reference sequence). CDR3 sequence (DNA): TGTGCCAGCAGCTTCCTGACAGGGGTCACCCTCACAGATACGCAGTATTTT. Its translation: CASSFLTGVTLTDTQYF.

As for this clonotype: The DNA is left out, because the CDR3 cannot be placed on it with certainty; the CDR3 is given as TCRdb lists it. The rearrangement uses TRBV6-1 and TRBJ2-1; the table's D call, TRBD2, has no DNA check behind it. Looked up from germline, CDR1 is MNHNS and CDR2 is SASEGT. Ends included, the CDR3 has 15 residues. CDR3 residues: CASSVGRGAYNELFF.

As for this clonotype: The junction and the germline gene differ at one end; a read error may be behind it. This rearrangement joins TRBV11-2 to TRBJ2-3; possibly TRBD1 for D (6 bases). Germline CDR1 is SGHAT and CDR2 is FQNNGV. This CDR3 spans 15 amino acids. The CDR3 DNA reads as TGTGCCGGCAGCTTAATCGCTGGGGGCGCAGATACGCAGTATTTT. Translated: CAGSLIAGGADTQYF.

V and J are TRBV6-5 and TRBJ2-7; D gene ambiguous. The CDR3 spans 12 residues. V lost 2 bases and J 7 bases, leaving 9 bases between the germline ends. Germline assignment: CDR1 MNHEY and CDR2 SVGAGI. The CDR3 nucleotides are TGTGCCAGCAGTTACGCCCTAGGAGAGCAGTACTTC. Translation: CASSYALGEQYF.

The rearrangement joins TRBV28 to TRBJ2-7; 9 bases are a match to TRBD1. Germline loops: CDR1 MDHEN, CDR2 SYDVKM. This CDR3 spans 15 amino acids. V dropped 10 bases and J dropped 6; count of bases not matched to a gene: 16. The CDR3 loop is CATKTGGQGSPEQYF. The DNA of the CDR3 is TGTGCCACCAAAACGGGGGGACAGGGCTCACCCGAGCAGTACTTC.

As concerns this clonotype: Sequence at one end of the junction differs from germline and may be a read error. The chain employs TRBV29-1 and TRBJ2-1, with D perhaps TRBD1 (5 bases). In germline, CDR1 is SQVTM, CDR2 ANQGSEA. The CDR3 is 11 residues long. As DNA, the CDR3 is TGCAGCGTATTACAGGTCAATGATCAGTTCTTC. This encodes CSVLQVNDQFF.

In regard to this clonotype: A junction end diverges from the germline sequence, so it may reflect a read error. The rearrangement joins TRBV12-3 or TRBV12-4 to TRBJ1-2; D remains ambiguous. CDR3 length: 13 residues. The CDR3 DNA follows: TGTGCCAGCAGTTTAGGGGGTGCCTATGGCTACGCCTTC. Its translation is CASSLGGAYGYAF.

Turning to this clonotype: Relative to the germline gene, one junction end is altered; a read error may explain this. The chain uses TRBV7-8 and TRBJ1-5; D ambiguous. Germline CDR1 reads SGHVS; CDR2 reads FQNEAQ. This CDR3 contains 15 residues. CDR3 nucleotide sequence: TGTGCCAGCAACTTAACGGGAGGAGAATATCAGCCCCAGCATTTT. Amino acid sequence: CASNLTGGEYQPQHF.

Note on this clonotype: Its ends do not fully match the called genes, so a read error is possible. This chain uses TRBV29-1 with TRBJ2-6; D may be TRBD1 or TRBD2 (5 bases each). The CDR3 totals 13 residues. Per the germline V gene, CDR1 is SQVTM and CDR2 is ANQGSEA. The CDR3 DNA is TGTAGCGTGGCGTCCTCTGGGGCCAACGTCCTGGCTTTC. It codes for CSVASSGANVLAF.

This clonotype was observed many times. The CDR3 spells CASSQDPFGRQNYGYTF. CDR3 bases: TGTGCCAGCAGCCAAGATCCGTTCGGGAGACAAAACTATGGCTACACCTTC. The chain links TRBV4-2 to TRBJ1-2; D unresolved. V lost 0 bases and J 2 bases, leaving 16 bases between the germline ends. CDR3 length: 17 residues. Germline values: CDR1 LGHNA, CDR2 YNFKEQ.

As regards this clonotype: The junction does not match germline at one end; this may be a read error. The chain carries TRBV5-4 and TRBJ2-5; D is unclear. Germline V gives CDR1 SGHNT, CDR2 YYREEE (reference sequence). CDR3 length equals 16 residues. The CDR3 protein is CASRLVRLDRQETQYF. The DNA for the CDR3 is TGTGCCAGCAGATTGGTTCGGCTAGACCGCCAAGAGACCCAGTACTTC.

J is TRBJ2-7 and V is TRBV12-3 or TRBV12-4; 9 bases map to TRBD2. The CDR3 totals 15 residues. V trimming: 7 bases; J trimming: 10 bases; junction bases outside the gene matches: 17. CDR3 loop: CASTHQAGGRSDQYF. The DNA for the CDR3 is TGTGCCAGCACGCACCAAGCGGGAGGCCGCTCCGATCAGTACTTC.

This clonotype was counted many times. The chain links TRBV29-1 to TRBJ2-3; tentatively, D is TRBD1 (5 bases). V was shortened by 4 bases and J by 2 bases, with 10 bases between the two germline ends. The CDR3 loop spans 13 amino acids. Germline V gene sequence: CDR1 SQVTM, CDR2 ANQGSEA. CDR3 sequence: CSVAGLHTDTQYF. The CDR3 DNA follows: TGCAGCGTTGCAGGGCTTCACACAGATACGCAGTATTTT.

This clonotype was detected ten times or more. The chain carries TRBV6-5 and TRBJ1-1, with D tentatively TRBD1 (5 bases). The germline V and J ends were trimmed by 2 bases and 4 bases, with 11 bases remaining between them. The CDR3 totals 14 residues. In germline, CDR1 is MNHEY, CDR2 SVGAGI. The CDR3: CASSYIGGATEAFF. Written as DNA, the CDR3 is TGTGCCAGCAGTTACATTGGAGGGGCCACTGAAGCTTTCTTT.

About this clonotype: This may stem from a read error, because a much larger clone lies one nucleotide away. V and J are TRBV12-3 or TRBV12-4 and TRBJ2-1, with D perhaps matching TRBD2 (6 bases). The CDR3 has 14 amino acids. V lost 4 bases and J lost 8, with 15 bases in between. CDR3 sequence: CASSSGGRYYEQFF. Here the CDR3 DNA reads TGTGCCAGCAGTTCCGGAGGGCGTTACTATGAGCAGTTCTTC.

This clonotype came up once. No conserved phenylalanine or tryptophan is present at the end of the CDR3, so a read error is the likely explanation. No DNA is shown, since the ends of the CDR3 on it are uncertain; the CDR3 is the one TCRdb lists. V usage is TRBV12-3 or TRBV12-4 and J usage is TRBJ2-1. The CDR3 adds up to 12 amino acids, both ends counted. The CDR3 here is CASWEGSGEQFS.

The V call is TRBV7-9, the J call TRBJ1-4; possibly TRBD1 for D (6 bases). Germline V CDR1 and CDR2: SEHNR, FQNEAQ (reference sequence). Deletions cut 4 bases from V and 6 bases from J, with 21 bases between. The CDR3 is made up of 17 amino acids. CDR3 amino acids: CASSSRPGEAVDEKLFF. In DNA form, the CDR3 reads TGTGCCAGCAGCTCACGACCAGGGGAGGCGGTAGATGAAAAACTGTTTTTT.

In this sample, this clonotype turned up many times. CDR3 sequence (DNA): TGTGCCAGCAGCCGAGCGGGAGGGAAGGAGACCCAGTACTTC. It codes for CASSRAGGKETQYF. The chain recombines TRBV14 with TRBJ2-5; TRBD2 agrees at 10 bases. CDR3 length: 14 amino acids. Trimming took 4 bases from V and 5 from J; bases not matched to a gene: 4. From germline, CDR1 is SGHDN and CDR2 FVKESK.

The V gene is TRBV4-1, the J gene TRBJ2-7; the match to TRBD1 covers 7 bases. V shed 0 bases and J 4 bases; nucleotides not matched to a gene: 3. This CDR3 contains 14 residues. Germline CDR1 MGHRA, CDR2 YSYEKL. The CDR3 DNA follows: TGCGCCAGCAGCCAAGATCAGGGGGTATACGAGCAGTACTTC. This codes for CASSQDQGVYEQYF.

Of note for this clonotype: A much larger clone is a single base away; this may be a read error. Without the conserved terminal phenylalanine or tryptophan, this CDR3 likely stems from a read error. The DNA of the CDR3 is TGCGCCAGCAGCCCTAATCGGAACCCCTACGAGCAGTACTAC. It is translated as CASSPNRNPYEQYY. V is TRBV4-1 and J is TRBJ2-7; D gene uncertain. Per the germline V gene, CDR1 is MGHRA and CDR2 is YSYEKL. Trimming shortened V by 4 bases and J by 2 bases, and 12 bases separated the two germline ends. The CDR3 consists of 14 residues.